This TCR beta chain was retrieved from a study of blood T cell repertoires in COVID-19. The CDR3 length is 13 residues. V lost 3 bases, J lost 2 bases, and 11 bases lay in between. The germline V gene has CDR1 GTSNPN and CDR2 SVGIG (reference sequence). This table comes from immunoSEQ multiplex PCR, and its TCRdb copy is limited to in-frame clones, with some not included. The table includes fewer than 90,000 clones, around 90% detected once. This chain joins TRBV30 and TRBJ2-7, with a possible D match to TRBD1 (5 bases). The source of this sequence is a male donor with acute or convalescent COVID-19. The sequencing input was peripheral blood. The CDR3 DNA is TGTGCCTGGAGCTCGATGACAGCCTACGAGCAGTACTTC. Translated: CAWSSMTAYEQYF. The variable domain in full, completed from reference TRBV30 and TRBJ2-7, reads SQTIHQWPATLVQPVGSPLSLECTVEGTSNPNLYWYRQAAGRGLQLLFYSVGIGQISSEVPQNLSASRPQDRQFILSSKKLLLSDSGFYLCAWSSMTAYEQYFGPGTRLTVT.